This T cell receptor beta chain was recovered during a study of neurological immune-mediated disorders. Notes on the study in general: Falling below healthy controls, multiple sclerosis showed the least TCR clonal expansion, while HTLV-1-associated myelopathy showed the most.

Germline CDR1 MNHEY, CDR2 SVGAGI. With 2 bases clipped from V and 1 base from J, the junction kept 1 base outside the gene matches. The CDR3 covers 15 residues. This clonotype was seen at least ten times. Its cognate antigen is unknown. With 10-nucleotide random UMIs included, cDNA was synthesized by 5'RACE. Every sequencing run produced over 160 million TCR-beta sequences that came from 15-18 subjects. From the 5' RACE reads, TCRdb called clonotypes with MiXCR, one entry per CDR3 protein. This sample has 75,000 to 95,000 distinct CDR3 sequences; 17% occur once, and the top ten carry 15%. The chain couples TRBV6-5 to TRBJ2-2, with 7 positions matching TRBD1. The TCR originated in a woman in her 40s in good health. The sequenced sample was PBMCs. The CDR3 region is CASSYGTVNTGELFF. CDR3 DNA: TGTGCCAGCAGTTACGGGACAGTGAACACCGGGGAGCTGTTTTTT.